The 4 T cell receptor beta chains in this list originate from one sample, sequenced in a study of identical twins (TCRdb year 2016). The protocol used for the library was 5' RACE. Sequencing was carried out with an Illumina HiSeq 2000. TCRdb reworked the public reads: Q25 trimming with fastp, MiXCR clone assembly, productive beta chains retained. Identical CDR3 protein sequences are pooled into one entry, listed with their most common genes and DNA. For this sample there are 500,000 or so distinct CDR3 sequences; about 20% appear just once. Under 0.95% of the sample is in the top ten clones. This sample was also put to use in a study of T cells expressing NK-cell markers.

Material: CD4+ T cells sorted from blood. These receptors were obtained from a woman younger than 30 in good health.

This clonotype was counted at least ten times. J is TRBJ1-6 and V is TRBV10-3; 12 bases are a match to TRBD1. The CDR3 length is 13 residues. Trimming at V came to 9 bases and at J to 11 bases, leaving 5 bases not matched to a gene. Germline V gene data show CDR1 as ENHRY and CDR2 as SYGVKD. CDR3 protein: CAITGTGGPPLHF. The CDR3 bases are TGTGCCATTACCGGGACAGGGGGCCCACCCCTCCACTTT.

This clonotype was observed a handful of times. This chain connects TRBV5-1 to TRBJ2-1; a possible D gene is TRBD1 (6 bases). The CDR3 has 14 residues. Germline CDR1 SGHRS, CDR2 YFSETQ. With 4 bases removed from V and 4 bases from J, the gap between germline ends came to 12 bases. CDR3 DNA sequence: TGCGCCAGCAGCCGGGACAATAAATACAATGAGCAGTTCTTC. Residues: CASSRDNKYNEQFF.

The chain employs TRBV7-8 and TRBJ1-1, with 7 nucleotides matching TRBD1. The ends lost 4 bases at V and 4 bases at J; junction bases unmatched: 12. Per germline, CDR1 SGHVS and CDR2 FQNEAQ. The CDR3 has 16 residues. CDR3 nucleotide sequence: TGTGCCAGCAGCTCTCGCTACAGGGGAGGGACCACTGAAGCTTTCTTT. This encodes CASSSRYRGGTTEAFF. The whole variable domain, filled in from reference TRBV7-8 and TRBJ1-1, reads GAGVSQSPRYKVAKRGQDVALRCDPISGHVSLFWYQQALGQGPEFLTYFQNEAQLDKSGLPSDRFFAERPEGSVSTLKIQRTQQEDSAVYLCASSSRYRGGTTEAFFGQGTRLTVV.

This chain joins TRBV5-1 and TRBJ2-6; D tentatively reads TRBD1 or TRBD2 (5 bases each). Germline V gives CDR1 SGHRS, CDR2 YFSETQ. This CDR3 is 15 amino acids long. V shed 4 bases and J shed 5 bases, with 13 bases lying between them. CDR3 DNA sequence: TGCGCCAGCAGCCCCCCGGGGCAGTGGGCCAACGTCCTGACTTTC. Translated: CASSPPGQWANVLTF.